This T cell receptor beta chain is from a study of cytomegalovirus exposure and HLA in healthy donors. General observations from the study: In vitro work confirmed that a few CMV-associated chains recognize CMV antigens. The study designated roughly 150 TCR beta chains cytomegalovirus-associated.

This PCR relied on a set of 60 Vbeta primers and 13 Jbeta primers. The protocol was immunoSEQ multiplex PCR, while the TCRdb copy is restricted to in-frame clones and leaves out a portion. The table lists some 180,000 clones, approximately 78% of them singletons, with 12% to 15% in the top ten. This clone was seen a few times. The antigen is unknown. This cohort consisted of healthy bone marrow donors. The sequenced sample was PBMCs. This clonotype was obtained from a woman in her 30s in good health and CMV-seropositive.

The CDR3 sequence is CASSEGTGTQPQHF. The CDR3 DNA sequence: TGTGCCAGCAGCGAGGGGACAGGGACTCAGCCCCAGCATTTT. The rearrangement links TRBV7-9 to TRBJ1-5, with 9 nucleotides matching TRBD1. The CDR3 extends over 14 amino acids. Germline-derived CDR1 and CDR2 are SEHNR and FQNEAQ (reference sequence). Trimming cost V 5 bases and J 6 bases; bases outside gene matches: 5.